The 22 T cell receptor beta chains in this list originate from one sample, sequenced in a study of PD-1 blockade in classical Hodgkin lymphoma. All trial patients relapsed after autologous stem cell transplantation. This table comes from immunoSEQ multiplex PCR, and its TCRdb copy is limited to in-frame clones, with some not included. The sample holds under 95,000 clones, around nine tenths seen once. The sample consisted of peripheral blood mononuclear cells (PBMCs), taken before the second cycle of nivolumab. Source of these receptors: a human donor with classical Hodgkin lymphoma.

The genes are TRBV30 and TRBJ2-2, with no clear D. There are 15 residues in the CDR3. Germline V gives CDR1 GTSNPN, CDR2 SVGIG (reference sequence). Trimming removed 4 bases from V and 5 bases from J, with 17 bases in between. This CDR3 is CAWISGLGGTGELFF. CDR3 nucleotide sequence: TGTGCCTGGATTTCGGGTTTGGGTGGGACCGGGGAGCTGTTTTTT.

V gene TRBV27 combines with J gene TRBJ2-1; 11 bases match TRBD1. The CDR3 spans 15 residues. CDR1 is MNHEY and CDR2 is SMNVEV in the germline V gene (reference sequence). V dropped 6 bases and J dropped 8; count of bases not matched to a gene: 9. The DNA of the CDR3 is TGTGCCAGCAGCCTCCGGGACAGGGGGTTGGATGAGCAGTTCTTC. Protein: CASSLRDRGLDEQFF.

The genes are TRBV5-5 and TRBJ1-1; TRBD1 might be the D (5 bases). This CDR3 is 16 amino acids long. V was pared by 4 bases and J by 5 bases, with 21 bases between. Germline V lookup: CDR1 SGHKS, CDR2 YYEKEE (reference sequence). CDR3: CASSLGGGSRQTEAFF. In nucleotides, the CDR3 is TGTGCCAGCAGCCTCGGCGGGGGGTCGCGTCAAACTGAAGCTTTCTTT.

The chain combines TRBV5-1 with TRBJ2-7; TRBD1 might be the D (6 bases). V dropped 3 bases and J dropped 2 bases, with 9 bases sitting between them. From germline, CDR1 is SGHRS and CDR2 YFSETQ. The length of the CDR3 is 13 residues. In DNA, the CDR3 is TGCGCCAGCAGCTCGGACAGAACCTACGAGCAGTACTTC. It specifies CASSSDRTYEQYF.

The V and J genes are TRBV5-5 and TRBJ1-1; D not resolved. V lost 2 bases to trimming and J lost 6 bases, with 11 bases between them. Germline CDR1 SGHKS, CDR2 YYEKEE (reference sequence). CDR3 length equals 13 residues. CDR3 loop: CASSFTGDPEAFF. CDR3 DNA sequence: TGTGCCAGCAGCTTCACCGGGGATCCTGAAGCTTTCTTT.

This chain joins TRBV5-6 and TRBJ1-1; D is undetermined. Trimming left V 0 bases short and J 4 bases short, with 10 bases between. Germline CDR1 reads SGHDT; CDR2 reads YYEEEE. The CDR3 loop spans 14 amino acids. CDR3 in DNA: TGTGCCAGCAGCTTGGCGGAAGGCGGCACTGAAGCTTTCTTT. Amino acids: CASSLAEGGTEAFF.

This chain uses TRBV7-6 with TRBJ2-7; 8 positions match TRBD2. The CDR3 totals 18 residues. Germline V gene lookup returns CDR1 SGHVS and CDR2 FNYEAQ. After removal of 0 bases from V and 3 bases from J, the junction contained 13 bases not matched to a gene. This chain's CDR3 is CASSLAHGLAGNSYEQYF. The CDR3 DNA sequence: TGTGCCAGCAGCTTAGCGCATGGTTTAGCGGGAAATAGCTACGAGCAGTACTTC.

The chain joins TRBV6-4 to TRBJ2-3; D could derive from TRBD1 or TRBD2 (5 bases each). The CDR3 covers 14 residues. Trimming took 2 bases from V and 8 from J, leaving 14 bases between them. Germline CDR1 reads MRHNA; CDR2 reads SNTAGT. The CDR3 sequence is CASSDGTGFGTQYF. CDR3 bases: TGTGCCAGCAGTGACGGGACGGGATTCGGTACGCAGTATTTT.

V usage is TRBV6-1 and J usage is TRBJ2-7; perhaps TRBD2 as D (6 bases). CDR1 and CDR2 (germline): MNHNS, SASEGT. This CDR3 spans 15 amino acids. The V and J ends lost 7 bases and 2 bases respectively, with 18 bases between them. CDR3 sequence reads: CASTPFSGFPYEQYF. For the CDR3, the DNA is TGTGCCAGCACCCCGTTTAGCGGTTTTCCCTACGAGCAGTACTTC.

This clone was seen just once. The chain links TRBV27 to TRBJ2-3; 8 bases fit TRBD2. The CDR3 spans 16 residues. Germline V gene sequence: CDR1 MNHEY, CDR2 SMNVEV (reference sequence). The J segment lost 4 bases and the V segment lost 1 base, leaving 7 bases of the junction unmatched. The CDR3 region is CASSLFTGGLADTQYF. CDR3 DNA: TGTGCCAGCAGTTTATTTACGGGAGGGTTGGCAGATACGCAGTATTTT.

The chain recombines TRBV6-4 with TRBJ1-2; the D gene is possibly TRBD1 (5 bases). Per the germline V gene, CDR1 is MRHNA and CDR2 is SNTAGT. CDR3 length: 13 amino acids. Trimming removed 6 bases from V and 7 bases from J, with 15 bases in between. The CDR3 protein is CASRDIQGSGYTF. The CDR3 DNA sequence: TGTGCCAGCAGAGACATCCAGGGTAGTGGCTACACCTTC.

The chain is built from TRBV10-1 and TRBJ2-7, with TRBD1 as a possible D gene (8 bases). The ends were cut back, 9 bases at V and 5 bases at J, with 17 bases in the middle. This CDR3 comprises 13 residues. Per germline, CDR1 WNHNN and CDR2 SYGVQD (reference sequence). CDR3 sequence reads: CARVDREGDEQYF. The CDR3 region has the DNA TGCGCCAGGGTGGACAGGGAGGGAGACGAGCAGTACTTC.

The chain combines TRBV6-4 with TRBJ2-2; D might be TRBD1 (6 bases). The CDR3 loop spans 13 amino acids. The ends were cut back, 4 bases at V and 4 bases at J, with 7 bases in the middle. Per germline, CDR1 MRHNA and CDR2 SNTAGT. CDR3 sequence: CASSADSTGELFF. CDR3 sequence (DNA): TGTGCCAGCAGTGCGGACAGCACCGGGGAGCTGTTTTTT.

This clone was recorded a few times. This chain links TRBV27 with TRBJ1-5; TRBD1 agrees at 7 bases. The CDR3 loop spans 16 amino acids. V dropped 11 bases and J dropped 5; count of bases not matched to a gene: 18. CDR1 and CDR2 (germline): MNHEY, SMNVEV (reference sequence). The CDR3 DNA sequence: TGTGCCCGTCCCCCGCAGGGGGGAGTGCTGGATCAGCCCCAGCATTTT. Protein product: CARPPQGGVLDQPQHF.

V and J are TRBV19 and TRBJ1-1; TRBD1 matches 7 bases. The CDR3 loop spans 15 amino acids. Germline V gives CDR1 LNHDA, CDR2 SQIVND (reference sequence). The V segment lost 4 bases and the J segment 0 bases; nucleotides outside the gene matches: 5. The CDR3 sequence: CASSTTGTVNTEAFF. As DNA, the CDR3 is TGTGCCAGTAGTACTACCGGGACAGTGAACACTGAAGCTTTCTTT.

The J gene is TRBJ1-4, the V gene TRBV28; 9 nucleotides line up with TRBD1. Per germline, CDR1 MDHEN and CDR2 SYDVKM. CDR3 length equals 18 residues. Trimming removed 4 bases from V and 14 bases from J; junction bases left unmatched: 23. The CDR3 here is CASSSTGTGSSFLAVLFF. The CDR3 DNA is TGTGCCAGCAGTTCAACCGGGACAGGGTCTTCTTTCCTAGCGGTTCTGTTTTTT.

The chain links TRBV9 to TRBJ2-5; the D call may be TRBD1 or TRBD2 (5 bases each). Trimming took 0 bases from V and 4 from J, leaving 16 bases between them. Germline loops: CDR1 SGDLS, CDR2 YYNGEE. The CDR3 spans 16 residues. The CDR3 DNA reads TGTGCCAGCAGCGTAGGGGTGGGAGAGGGGTCAGAGACCCAGTACTTC. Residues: CASSVGVGEGSETQYF.

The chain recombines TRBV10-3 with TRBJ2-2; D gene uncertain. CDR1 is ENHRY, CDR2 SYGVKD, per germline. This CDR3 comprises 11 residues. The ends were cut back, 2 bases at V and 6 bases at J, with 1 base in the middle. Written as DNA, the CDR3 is TGTGCCATCAGTGAGGCCGGGGAGCTGTTTTTT. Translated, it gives CAISEAGELFF.

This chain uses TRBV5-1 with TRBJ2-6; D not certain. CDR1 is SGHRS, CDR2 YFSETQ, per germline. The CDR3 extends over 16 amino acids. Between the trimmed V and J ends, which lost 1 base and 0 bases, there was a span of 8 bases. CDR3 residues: CASSLWPDSGANVLTF. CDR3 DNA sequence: TGCGCCAGCAGCTTGTGGCCCGACTCTGGGGCCAACGTCCTGACTTTC. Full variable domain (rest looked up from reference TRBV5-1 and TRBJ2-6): KAGVTQTPRYLIKTRGQQVTLSCSPISGHRSVSWYQQTPGQGLQFLFEYFSETQRNKGNFPGRFSGRQFSNSRSEMNVSTLELGDSALYLCASSLWPDSGANVLTFGAGSRLTVL.

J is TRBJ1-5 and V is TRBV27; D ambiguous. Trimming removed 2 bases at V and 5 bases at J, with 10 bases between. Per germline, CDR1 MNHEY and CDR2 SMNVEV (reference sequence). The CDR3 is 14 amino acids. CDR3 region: CASSLSGEYQPQHF. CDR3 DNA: TGTGCCAGCAGTTTAAGTGGGGAATATCAGCCCCAGCATTTT.

The CDR3 loop is CATSRGGAPGDEQYF. DNA for the CDR3: TGTGCCACCAGCAGAGGGGGGGCCCCAGGGGACGAGCAGTACTTC. This chain connects TRBV15 to TRBJ2-7; D assignment may be TRBD1 or TRBD2 (6 bases each). V lost 1 base and J lost 5, with 15 bases in between. The CDR3 totals 15 residues. CDR1 LNHNV and CDR2 YYDKDF come from the germline V gene (reference sequence). Full variable domain (rest looked up from reference TRBV15 and TRBJ2-7): DAMVIQNPRYQVTQFGKPVTLSCSQTLNHNVMYWYQQKSSQAPKLLFHYYDKDFNNEADTPDNFQSRRPNTSFCFLDIRSPGLGDTAMYLCATSRGGAPGDEQYFGPGTRLTVT.

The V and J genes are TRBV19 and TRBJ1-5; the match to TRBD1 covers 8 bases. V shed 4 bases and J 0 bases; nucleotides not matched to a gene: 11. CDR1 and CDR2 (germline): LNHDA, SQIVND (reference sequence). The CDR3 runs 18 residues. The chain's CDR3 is CASSTPTGGSYSNQPQHF. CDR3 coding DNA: TGTGCCAGTAGTACCCCAACAGGGGGATCTTATAGCAATCAGCCCCAGCATTTT. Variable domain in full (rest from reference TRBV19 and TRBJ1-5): DGGITQSPKYLFRKEGQNVTLSCEQNLNHDAMYWYRQDPGQGLRLIYYSQIVNDFQKGDIAEGYSVSREKKESFPLTVTSAQKNPTAFYLCASSTPTGGSYSNQPQHFGDGTRLSIL.